Sequencing of this T cell receptor beta chain was carried out in a study of PD-1 blockade in mismatch repair-deficient tumors. Produced via immunoSEQ multiplex PCR; TCRdb's table is partial and in-frame only. The sample carries under 50,000 clones, over 60% recorded once. CDR1 SEHNR and CDR2 FQNEAQ come from the germline V gene (reference sequence). Trimming stripped 1 base from V and 10 bases from J, with 10 bases between. This CDR3 has 12 residues. This specimen consisted of PBMCs, obtained before pembrolizumab treatment. The V and J genes are TRBV7-9 and TRBJ1-1; D perhaps matches TRBD1 (5 bases). This receptor was taken from an adult with mismatch repair-deficient cancer. The CDR3 nucleotides are TGTGCCAGCAGCTTAGATCAGGGTACAGCTTTCTTT. Translation gives CASSLDQGTAFF.